These 28 T cell receptor beta chains were all obtained from the same sample, sequenced in a study of CD8 T cells in ankylosing spondylitis. No cognate antigen is known for these TCRs. One entry per CDR3 protein results from TCRdb running MiXCR on the 5' RACE reads. The repertoire holds around 490,000 distinct CDR3 sequences, with about 5.7% as singletons. General study results and limits: The study identified a TCR beta motif of roughly eight highly homologous variants that appeared characteristic of ankylosing spondylitis blood.

Material for sequencing was blood, either unsorted or a sorted T cell fraction (not recorded which). These TCRs come from a male donor with ankylosing spondylitis.

This clonotype has more than one count but fewer than ten. V and J are TRBV6-5 and TRBJ2-7; 8 positions agree with TRBD1. Germline-derived CDR1 and CDR2 are MNHEY and SVGAGI. After removal of 10 bases from V and 1 base from J, the junction contained 6 bases not matched to a gene. This CDR3 has 13 amino acids. The CDR3 loop reads CATKRQGSYEQYF. The CDR3 DNA reads as TGTGCCACCAAGAGACAGGGGTCCTACGAGCAGTACTTC.

This clonotype was picked up many times. The chain joins TRBV4-3 to TRBJ2-1; D call uncertain. From germline, CDR1 is LGHNA and CDR2 YSLEER. CDR3 size: 15 residues. Trimming shortened V by 1 base and J by 5 bases, and 12 bases separated the two germline ends. For the CDR3, the DNA is TGCGCCAGCAGCCAAGGGTGGGGTAGGGACAATGAGCAGTTCTTC. Translated: CASSQGWGRDNEQFF.

The rearrangement links TRBV5-1 to TRBJ2-7, with TRBD2 as a possible D gene (6 bases). CDR3 length: 14 amino acids. Germline V gene sequence: CDR1 SGHRS, CDR2 YFSETQ. Trimming cost V 1 base and J 6 bases, with 14 bases left between them. CDR3 DNA: TGCGCCAGCAGCTTGTGGTCGGGAGCTGGCGAGCAGTACTTC. This sequence encodes CASSLWSGAGEQYF.

This clonotype was observed at least ten times. CDR3 coding DNA: TGTGCCACCAGTGACCCCGGGACAGGGCATGGCTACACCTTC. Translated, it gives CATSDPGTGHGYTF. The gene calls are TRBV24-1 and TRBJ1-2; 9 bases are shared with TRBD1. The J segment lost 6 bases and the V segment lost 4 bases, leaving 5 bases of the junction unmatched. The CDR3 covers 14 residues. CDR1 and CDR2 from the germline V gene are KGHDR and SFDVKD.

Many counts were recorded for this clonotype. The chain links TRBV12-3 or TRBV12-4 to TRBJ2-7, with 7 bases lining up with TRBD2. After removal of 1 base from V and 6 bases from J, the junction contained 15 bases not matched to a gene. The CDR3 totals 17 residues. The CDR3 bases are TGTGCCAGCAGTTTAGGCTCACTGTCGGGGAGGGCCTCCGAGCAGTACTTC. It is translated as CASSLGSLSGRASEQYF.

This clonotype was recorded at least ten times. This chain connects TRBV7-9 to TRBJ1-6; D is perhaps TRBD1 (6 bases). V lost 8 bases and J 10 bases, leaving 18 bases between the germline ends. This CDR3 contains 14 residues. Germline loops: CDR1 SEHNR, CDR2 FQNEAQ (reference sequence). The CDR3 loop reads CASGQTGRFSPLHF. As DNA, the CDR3 is TGTGCCAGCGGCCAGACAGGACGGTTCTCACCCCTCCACTTT.

This clonotype occurred many times. The chain uses TRBV7-9 and TRBJ2-7, with D perhaps being TRBD1 or TRBD2 (5 bases each). CDR1 is SEHNR and CDR2 is FQNEAQ in the germline V gene (reference sequence). This CDR3 spans 12 amino acids. V lost 6 bases, J lost 0 bases, and 6 bases lay in between. In DNA form, the CDR3 reads TGTGCCAGCAGGGGGGACTCCTACGAGCAGTACTTC. Amino acids: CASRGDSYEQYF.

This clonotype has a handful of counts. V usage is TRBV6-2 or TRBV6-3 and J usage is TRBJ2-1, with 10 bases matching TRBD2. The CDR3 sequence is 16 residues long. Germline CDR1 MNHEY, CDR2 SVGEGT. Unmatched junction bases numbered 13, after V lost 8 bases and J lost 6 bases. Here the CDR3 reads CASGLRSAGGPNEQFF. In DNA form, the CDR3 reads TGTGCCAGCGGGCTTAGATCAGCGGGAGGGCCCAATGAGCAGTTCTTC.

The chain couples TRBV7-2 to TRBJ2-7; D call uncertain. The germline CDR1 and CDR2 sequences are SGHTA and FQGNSA. V lost 1 base and J 2 bases, leaving 12 bases between the germline ends. The CDR3 is 15 amino acids. Here the CDR3 DNA reads TGTGCCAGCAGCTTAGTTCCCCTGGGCCCCTACGAGCAGTACTTC. Its translation: CASSLVPLGPYEQYF.

This sequence joins TRBV27 and TRBJ1-5; D remains ambiguous. V was shortened by 2 bases and J by 5 bases, with 13 bases between the two germline ends. The germline V gene has CDR1 MNHEY and CDR2 SMNVEV (reference sequence). There are 15 residues in the CDR3. The CDR3 nucleotides are TGTGCCAGCAGTTTAAAGGGAATCGGTCATCAGCCCCAGCATTTT. Translating it yields CASSLKGIGHQPQHF.

V gene TRBV5-5 combines with J gene TRBJ2-6; D is uncertain. V lost 4 bases, J lost 0 bases, and 11 bases lay in between. The germline CDR1 and CDR2 sequences are SGHKS and YYEKEE (reference sequence). CDR3 length: 16 residues. CDR3 sequence (DNA): TGTGCCAGCAGCGGGTCAGGCTTCTCTGGGGCCAACGTCCTGACTTTC. This codes for CASSGSGFSGANVLTF.

The rearrangement links TRBV14 to TRBJ1-6, with unresolved D. V gave up 0 bases and J gave up 0 bases, with 3 bases separating them. This CDR3 is built from 15 residues. Germline V gene lookup returns CDR1 SGHDN and CDR2 FVKESK. In nucleotides, the CDR3 is TGTGCCAGCAGCCAAGAACGCTCCTATAATTCACCCCTCCACTTT. It translates to CASSQERSYNSPLHF.

This clonotype was counted many times. The chain couples TRBV7-2 to TRBJ2-7, with a tentative D call TRBD2 (7 bases). CDR1 SGHTA and CDR2 FQGNSA come from the germline V gene. The CDR3 loop spans 16 amino acids. V was pared by 7 bases and J by 4 bases, with 23 bases between. The CDR3, as DNA: TGTGCCAGCACTCAGGGGCCTAGCGGAGAGGCTTACGAGCAGTACTTC. This codes for CASTQGPSGEAYEQYF.

This clonotype appeared a few times. V usage is TRBV12-3 or TRBV12-4 and J usage is TRBJ2-5; no firm D call. With 2 bases removed from V and 7 bases from J, the gap between germline ends came to 14 bases. CDR3 length equals 14 residues. CDR3 region: CASSLLDFKGTQYF. For the CDR3, the DNA is TGTGCCAGCAGTTTATTGGATTTCAAGGGGACCCAGTACTTC.

About this clonotype: Compared with germline, one end of the junction differs, possibly owing to a read error. The V gene is TRBV20-1, the J gene TRBJ2-5; D possibly corresponds to TRBD2 (7 bases). CDR1 is DFQATT, CDR2 SNEGSKA, per germline (reference sequence). The CDR3 extends over 13 amino acids. The CDR3 loop reads CSAREGGRETQHF. The CDR3 nucleotides read TGCAGTGCTAGAGAGGGGGGGCGGGAGACCCAGCACTTC.

J is TRBJ1-6 and V is TRBV20-1, with unresolved D. Germline CDR1 DFQATT, CDR2 SNEGSKA (reference sequence). V gave up 6 bases and J gave up 0 bases, with 12 bases separating them. The CDR3 is 15 residues long. CDR3 in amino acids: CSARRGSSYNSPLHF. The CDR3 DNA follows: TGCAGTGCCCGCCGGGGTAGCTCCTATAATTCACCCCTCCACTTT.

This clonotype was detected a few times. The chain carries TRBV11-2 and TRBJ2-5, with D tentatively TRBD1 or TRBD2 (5 bases each). Germline CDR1 SGHAT, CDR2 FQNNGV. The CDR3 covers 13 residues. V was pared by 2 bases and J by 7 bases, with 11 bases between. The CDR3 is CASSLRQRTTQYF. The CDR3 DNA reads as TGTGCCAGCAGCTTAAGACAGCGGACGACCCAGTACTTC.

This clonotype was seen repeatedly, ten times or more. This chain's CDR3 is CSAGGLREGNQPQHF. CDR3 bases: TGCAGTGCTGGAGGACTTAGGGAGGGCAATCAGCCCCAGCATTTT. V gene TRBV20-1 combines with J gene TRBJ1-5, with unresolved D. Deletions cut 5 bases from V and 2 bases from J, with 16 bases between. The CDR3 has 15 residues. The germline V gene has CDR1 DFQATT and CDR2 SNEGSKA (reference sequence).

This clonotype was detected only a few times. The chain joins TRBV24-1 to TRBJ2-1; D assignment may be TRBD1 or TRBD2 (7 bases each). The CDR3 is 13 amino acids. The germline gives CDR1 KGHDR, CDR2 SFDVKD. V lost 8 bases and J 8 bases, leaving 15 bases between the germline ends. The CDR3: CATTGGGGDEQFF. The CDR3 bases are TGTGCCACCACAGGGGGGGGAGGAGATGAGCAGTTCTTC.

This clonotype has at least ten counts. This chain connects TRBV27 to TRBJ2-3, with 13 bases that match TRBD2. CDR1 MNHEY and CDR2 SMNVEV come from the germline V gene (reference sequence). This CDR3 comprises 17 residues. V lost 0 bases, J lost 6 bases, and 6 bases stayed unmatched. CDR3 loop: CASSLSVLAGGPDTQYF. The CDR3 bases are TGTGCCAGCAGTTTATCCGTACTAGCGGGAGGGCCGGATACGCAGTATTTT.

Ten or more counts support this clonotype. This chain connects TRBV5-1 to TRBJ1-1; unclear D gene. The V gene lost 9 bases and the J gene lost 1 base, with 22 bases spanning the gap. The CDR3 has 16 residues. CDR1 and CDR2 (germline): SGHRS, YFSETQ. CDR3 bases: TGCGCCACCAAGCCTGTGGTGGAGGGCAAGAACACTGAAGCTTTCTTT. It yields the protein CATKPVVEGKNTEAFF. Together with reference TRBV5-1 and TRBJ1-1, the CDR3 gives the full variable domain: KAGVTQTPRYLIKTRGQQVTLSCSPISGHRSVSWYQQTPGQGLQFLFEYFSETQRNKGNFPGRFSGRQFSNSRSEMNVSTLELGDSALYLCATKPVVEGKNTEAFFGQGTRLTVV.

This clonotype came up many times. The rearrangement links TRBV12-3 or TRBV12-4 to TRBJ2-7; D is uncertain. This CDR3 contains 12 residues. Trimming cost V 6 bases and J 5 bases, with 11 bases left between them. The CDR3 nucleotides read TGTGCCAGCAGCAGTAGTAAGCACGAGCAGTACTTC. Translated: CASSSSKHEQYF.

This clonotype was found many times. The gene calls are TRBV7-2 and TRBJ2-6; D ambiguous. Germline V lookup: CDR1 SGHTA, CDR2 FQGNSA. The CDR3 loop spans 16 amino acids. Trimming took 2 bases from V and 0 from J, leaving 8 bases between them. The CDR3 coding sequence is TGTGCCAGCAGCTTATGGGTCGACTCTGGGGCCAACGTCCTGACTTTC. Translation: CASSLWVDSGANVLTF.

This clonotype was recorded at least ten times. CDR3 coding DNA: TGCGCCAGCAGCTTGGAGCTAGCGGGAGGGGAGACCCAGTACTTC. Encoded protein: CASSLELAGGETQYF. The chain is built from TRBV5-1 and TRBJ2-5, with TRBD2 matching over 12 bases. CDR1 SGHRS and CDR2 YFSETQ come from the germline V gene. CDR3 length equals 15 residues. Trimming at V came to 0 bases and at J to 5 bases, leaving 2 bases not matched to a gene. The full variable domain, rest sourced from reference TRBV5-1 and TRBJ2-5, is KAGVTQTPRYLIKTRGQQVTLSCSPISGHRSVSWYQQTPGQGLQFLFEYFSETQRNKGNFPGRFSGRQFSNSRSEMNVSTLELGDSALYLCASSLELAGGETQYFGPGTRLLVL.

On this clonotype itself: Just one base apart from a much larger clone, this may be a read error. CDR3 amino acids: CASSLFEGDETQYF. CDR3 bases: TGTGCCAGCAGCTTATTCGAGGGAGATGAGACCCAGTACTTC. The V and J genes are TRBV7-6 and TRBJ2-5; tentative D call: TRBD2 (5 bases). Germline CDR1 and CDR2: SGHVS and FNYEAQ. V was clipped by 2 bases and J by 5 bases, with 12 bases between them. The CDR3 contains 14 residues. The full variable domain, with the rest looked up from reference TRBV7-6 and TRBJ2-5, is GAGVSQSPRYKVTKRGQDVALRCDPISGHVSLYWYRQALGQGPEFLTYFNYEAQQDKSGLPNDRFSAERPEGSISTLTIQRTEQRDSAMYRCASSLFEGDETQYFGPGTRLLVL.

This clonotype has just a few counts. This chain links TRBV6-1 with TRBJ2-6; 7 bases map to TRBD2. V lost 7 bases, J lost 4 bases, and 10 bases stayed unmatched. From germline, CDR1 is MNHNS and CDR2 SASEGT. The CDR3 has 16 amino acids. The CDR3 sequence: CASTRWGGQGANVLTF. The CDR3 DNA is TGTGCCAGCACAAGGTGGGGAGGGCAGGGGGCCAACGTCCTGACTTTC.

This clonotype has ten or more counts. The rearrangement links TRBV6-1 to TRBJ2-3; D is undetermined. CDR1 is MNHNS and CDR2 is SASEGT in the germline V gene. The germline V and J ends were trimmed by 6 bases and 0 bases, with 10 bases remaining between them. The CDR3 has 14 residues. The CDR3 loop reads CASRTTRSTDTQYF. DNA for the CDR3: TGTGCCAGCAGGACAACTCGCAGCACAGATACGCAGTATTTT.

This clonotype was found many times. The gene calls are TRBV11-2 and TRBJ2-2, with D tentatively TRBD1 (7 bases). Trimming cost V 5 bases and J 6 bases, with 13 bases left between them. CDR1 and CDR2 from the germline V gene are SGHAT and FQNNGV. This CDR3 is 14 amino acids long. CDR3 in DNA: TGTGCCAGCAGCCTTGACAGGGAGGCCGGGGAGCTGTTTTTT. Protein sequence: CASSLDREAGELFF.